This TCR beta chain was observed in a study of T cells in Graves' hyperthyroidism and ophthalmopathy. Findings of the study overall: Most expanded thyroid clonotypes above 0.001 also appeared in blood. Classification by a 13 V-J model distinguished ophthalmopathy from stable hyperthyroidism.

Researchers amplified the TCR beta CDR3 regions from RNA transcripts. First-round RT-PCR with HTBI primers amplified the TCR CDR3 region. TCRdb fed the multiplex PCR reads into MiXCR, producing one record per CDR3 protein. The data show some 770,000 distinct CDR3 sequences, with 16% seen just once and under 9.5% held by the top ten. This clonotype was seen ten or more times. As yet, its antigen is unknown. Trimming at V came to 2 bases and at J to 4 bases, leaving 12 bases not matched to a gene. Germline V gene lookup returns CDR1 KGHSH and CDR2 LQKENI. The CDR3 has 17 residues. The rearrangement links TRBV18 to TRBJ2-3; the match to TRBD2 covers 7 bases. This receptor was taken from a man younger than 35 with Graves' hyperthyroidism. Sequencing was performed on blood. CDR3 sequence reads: CASSPSASGPPADTQYF. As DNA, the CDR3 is TGTGCCAGCTCACCATCGGCTAGCGGTCCGCCCGCAGATACGCAGTATTTT.